The next 25 T cell receptor beta chains were all read from a single sample in a study of T cells in Graves' hyperthyroidism and ophthalmopathy. From RNA transcripts, TCR beta CDR3 regions were amplified. In the first-round RT-PCR of the TCR CDR3, the HTBI primer set was used. TCRdb used MiXCR to reprocess the multiplex PCR reads, holding one entry per CDR3 protein. The sample records about 260,000 distinct CDR3 sequences, about a sixth being singletons. The specimen was blood. These receptors all come from a young woman with Graves' ophthalmopathy.

This clonotype occurred many times. V usage is TRBV6-1 and J usage is TRBJ2-1; TRBD2 agrees at 11 bases. CDR1 is MNHNS and CDR2 is SASEGT in the germline V gene. The CDR3 contains 16 residues. Trimming removed 6 bases from V and 8 bases from J; junction bases left unmatched: 12. The CDR3 reads CASSVSGRVSFDEQFF. CDR3 coding DNA: TGTGCCAGCAGCGTTAGCGGGAGGGTGAGTTTCGATGAGCAGTTCTTC.

This clonotype was counted at least ten times. This sequence joins TRBV2 and TRBJ2-7; possible D gene TRBD2, 6 bases. This CDR3 spans 16 amino acids. The germline V gene has CDR1 SNHLY and CDR2 FYNNEI. Trimming pared 1 base from V and 0 bases from J, leaving 13 bases between. The CDR3 is CASSEVGTPRSYEQYF. The CDR3 coding sequence is TGTGCCAGCAGTGAAGTAGGGACTCCTCGCTCCTACGAGCAGTACTTC.

This clonotype came up many times. This chain uses TRBV3-1 with TRBJ2-7; TRBD2 matches 8 bases. The CDR3 totals 15 residues. J gave up 5 bases and V 4 bases, and 10 bases lay outside the gene matches. Germline V CDR1 and CDR2: LGHDT, YNNKEL (reference sequence). CDR3 region: CASSPLSGSYHEQYF. In nucleotides, the CDR3 is TGTGCCAGCAGCCCCCTCAGCGGGAGTTATCACGAGCAGTACTTC.

The chain combines TRBV18 with TRBJ1-1, with no clear D. Germline V gene data show CDR1 as KGHSH and CDR2 as LQKENI. V lost 6 bases to trimming and J lost 8 bases, with 16 bases between them. CDR3 size: 13 residues. The CDR3 is CASSRTRTEEAFF. The DNA for the CDR3 is TGTGCCAGCTCTCGTACTAGAACGGAAGAAGCTTTCTTT.

Many counts were recorded for this clonotype. The chain uses TRBV7-9 and TRBJ2-1; 7 bases fit TRBD2. The V and J ends lost 6 bases and 2 bases, in that order; junction bases with no gene match: 13. The CDR3 length is 17 residues. Germline loops: CDR1 SEHNR, CDR2 FQNEAQ (reference sequence). CDR3 residues: CASSSPLGRETYNEQFF. The CDR3 DNA reads as TGTGCCAGCAGTTCACCCCTGGGGCGGGAGACCTACAATGAGCAGTTCTTC.

The table lists this clonotype with many counts. The CDR3 DNA sequence: TGTGCCAGCAGAAAACGGGAGGATTTTTCCAATGAGCAGTTCTTC. It is translated as CASRKREDFSNEQFF. The J gene is TRBJ2-1, the V gene TRBV6-1; the match to TRBD2 covers 7 bases. Germline CDR1 is MNHNS and CDR2 is SASEGT. V lost 6 bases, J lost 6 bases, and 11 bases stayed unmatched. This CDR3 spans 15 amino acids.

The chain's CDR3 is CASTSEPSNYGYTF. In DNA form, the CDR3 reads TGCGCCAGCACCTCGGAACCCTCTAACTATGGCTACACCTTC. V gene TRBV5-1 combines with J gene TRBJ1-2; D is unclear. CDR3 size: 14 residues. Germline-derived CDR1 and CDR2 are SGHRS and YFSETQ. Trimming shortened V by 6 bases and J by 0 bases, and 12 bases separated the two germline ends.

In its sample, this clonotype was seen many times. This chain connects TRBV3-1 to TRBJ1-4; 8 nucleotides align to TRBD1. Per germline, CDR1 LGHDT and CDR2 YNNKEL (reference sequence). The CDR3 consists of 15 residues. J gave up 7 bases and V 4 bases, and 8 bases lay outside the gene matches. As DNA, the CDR3 is TGTGCCAGCAGCCCGGGACAGGCGGAGAGTGAAAAACTGTTTTTT. Protein: CASSPGQAESEKLFF.

This clonotype was detected many times. The chain links TRBV6-5 to TRBJ2-7; 10 bases agree with TRBD1. Germline CDR1 is MNHEY and CDR2 is SVGAGI. The J segment lost 1 base and the V segment lost 1 base, leaving 1 base of the junction unmatched. The CDR3 runs to 15 residues. The CDR3 loop is CASSYWGQGSYEQYF. The CDR3 nucleotides read TGTGCCAGCAGTTACTGGGGACAGGGGTCCTACGAGCAGTACTTC.

This clonotype occurred many times. The rearrangement uses TRBV27 and TRBJ1-1; no clear D. The CDR3 is 14 residues long. Germline CDR1 and CDR2: MNHEY and SMNVEV (reference sequence). V was clipped by 1 base and J by 4 bases, with 10 bases between them. In nucleotides, the CDR3 is TGTGCCAGCAGTTTATTCGGGGTTGGCACTGAAGCTTTCTTT. Its protein product is CASSLFGVGTEAFF.

This clonotype came up many times. The chain combines TRBV13 with TRBJ1-1, with 7 bases identical to TRBD1. The germline V gene has CDR1 PRHDT and CDR2 FYEKMQ (reference sequence). V was clipped by 3 bases and J by 1 base; unmatched bases: 8. The CDR3 runs 16 residues. For the CDR3, the DNA is TGTGCCAGCAGCTTCTCAGGGGGAATCGGGAACACTGAAGCTTTCTTT. Protein sequence: CASSFSGGIGNTEAFF. The full variable domain, in which reference TRBV13 and TRBJ1-1 provide the parts outside the CDR3, is AAGVIQSPRHLIKEKRETATLKCYPIPRHDTVYWYQQGPGQDPQFLISFYEKMQSDKGSIPDRFSAQQFSDYHSELNMSSLELGDSALYFCASSFSGGIGNTEAFFGQGTRLTVV.

The rearrangement joins TRBV19 to TRBJ2-6; 8 bases line up with TRBD2. The CDR3 totals 16 residues. V shed 1 base and J 4 bases; nucleotides not matched to a gene: 3. CDR1 and CDR2 (germline): LNHDA, SQIVND (reference sequence). In DNA, the CDR3 is TGTGCCAGTAGTATAGGACTAGCGTCGGGGGCCAACGTCCTGACTTTC. Its protein product is CASSIGLASGANVLTF.

This clonotype was detected a few times. A much larger clonotype is one base distant, so this may be a read error. The CDR3 bases are TGTGCCAGCAGTGCGAGGAGATGGTCCCTCCACTTT. Translating gives CASSARRWSLHF. The rearrangement uses TRBV2 and TRBJ1-6; no definite D call. Germline CDR1 is SNHLY and CDR2 is FYNNEI. The germline V and J ends were trimmed by 4 bases and 14 bases, with 12 bases remaining between them. The CDR3 runs to 12 residues.

There are many counts of this clonotype. The chain carries TRBV14 and TRBJ2-5; the match to TRBD2 covers 9 bases. V dropped 4 bases and J dropped 5; count of bases not matched to a gene: 11. CDR1 is SGHDN and CDR2 is FVKESK in the germline V gene. CDR3 length: 16 residues. The CDR3: CASSLRSGGIMETQYF. The CDR3 DNA reads as TGTGCCAGCAGCCTCCGAAGCGGGGGGATTATGGAGACCCAGTACTTC.

The table lists this clonotype with many counts. The chain uses TRBV7-2 and TRBJ2-5, with TRBD1 as a possible D gene (6 bases). With 5 bases removed from V and 1 base from J, the gap between germline ends came to 14 bases. CDR1 and CDR2 (germline): SGHTA, FQGNSA. The CDR3 has 15 amino acids. The CDR3 DNA reads TGTGCCAGCAGCCCCACCGGACAGTTCCAAGAGACCCAGTACTTC. This encodes CASSPTGQFQETQYF.

The rearrangement joins TRBV18 to TRBJ1-3; possible D gene TRBD1, 6 bases. CDR1 is KGHSH, CDR2 LQKENI, per germline. The CDR3 runs to 16 residues. V lost 4 bases and J 2 bases, leaving 15 bases between the germline ends. This chain's CDR3 is CASSRRQATPGNTIYF. The CDR3 nucleotides read TGTGCCAGCTCACGCCGACAGGCGACCCCTGGAAACACCATATATTTT.

This clonotype was picked up many times. The chain combines TRBV11-2 with TRBJ1-6; D is uncertain. This CDR3 has 15 residues. The germline CDR1 and CDR2 sequences are SGHAT and FQNNGV. Trimming shortened V by 4 bases and J by 9 bases, and 16 bases separated the two germline ends. The CDR3 coding sequence is TGTGCCAGCAGCTCCCCTCGTTTGGGTGGTTCACCCCTCCACTTT. The encoded protein is CASSSPRLGGSPLHF.

In this sample, this clonotype turned up many times. The genes are TRBV28 and TRBJ1-1; 7 bases are a match to TRBD1. With 3 bases clipped from V and 1 base from J, the junction kept 8 bases outside the gene matches. Germline V lookup: CDR1 MDHEN, CDR2 SYDVKM. CDR3 length: 16 residues. In DNA, the CDR3 is TGTGCCAGCAGTTTCCCCCCGGGACAGCCGAACACTGAAGCTTTCTTT. It codes for CASSFPPGQPNTEAFF.

The chain recombines TRBV9 with TRBJ2-6; 10 bases align to TRBD1. Per the germline V gene, CDR1 is SGDLS and CDR2 is YYNGEE. The CDR3 runs to 17 residues. V lost 0 bases and J lost 1; bases outside the gene matches: 1. CDR3 amino acids: CASSVGDRGSGANVLTF. CDR3 coding DNA: TGTGCCAGCAGCGTAGGGGACAGGGGTTCTGGGGCCAACGTCCTGACTTTC. Full variable domain (missing parts from reference TRBV9 and TRBJ2-6): DSGVTQTPKHLITATGQRVTLRCSPRSGDLSVYWYQQSLDQGLQFLIQYYNGEERAKGNILERFSAQQFPDLHSELNLSSLELGDSALYFCASSVGDRGSGANVLTFGAGSRLTVL.

This clonotype was seen repeatedly, ten times or more. The V and J genes are TRBV18 and TRBJ2-6; D perhaps matches TRBD1 (5 bases). V dropped 3 bases and J dropped 0 bases, with 15 bases sitting between them. CDR3 length equals 18 residues. Looked up from germline, CDR1 is KGHSH and CDR2 is LQKENI. The CDR3 here is CASSPPNRLNSGANVLTF. The CDR3 bases are TGTGCCAGCTCACCTCCCAACAGGCTCAACTCTGGGGCCAACGTCCTGACTTTC.

This clonotype came up many times. The chain is built from TRBV2 and TRBJ2-3, with TRBD2 identical over 7 bases. From germline, CDR1 is SNHLY and CDR2 FYNNEI. The CDR3 length is 15 residues. The junction had 7 bases not matched to a gene; V was cut back by 2 bases and J by 5 bases. The CDR3 here is CASSERAGVGDTQYF. The DNA for the CDR3 is TGTGCCAGCAGTGAAAGGGCGGGAGTGGGAGATACGCAGTATTTT.

In this sample, this clonotype turned up many times. The chain has TRBV12-3 or TRBV12-4 and TRBJ2-7; 7 positions match TRBD1. This CDR3 is built from 14 residues. Trimming cost V 3 bases and J 1 base; bases outside gene matches: 3. The CDR3 DNA reads as TGTGCCAGCAGTTTCGGGACAGTTTCCTACGAGCAGTACTTC. The encoded protein is CASSFGTVSYEQYF.

The genes are TRBV20-1 and TRBJ2-1, with TRBD2 as a possible D gene (6 bases). V lost 6 bases to trimming and J lost 0 bases, with 18 bases between them. This CDR3 region has 16 residues. CDR1 DFQATT and CDR2 SNEGSKA come from the germline V gene (reference sequence). The CDR3 here is CSAQSGVSSSYNEQFF. CDR3 DNA: TGCAGTGCCCAGTCGGGGGTATCTAGCTCCTACAATGAGCAGTTCTTC.

This clonotype was recorded at least ten times. The rearrangement uses TRBV5-1 and TRBJ2-7; 12 positions match TRBD2. V lost 4 bases and J lost 6; bases outside the gene matches: 14. There are 17 residues in the CDR3. In germline, CDR1 is SGHRS, CDR2 YFSETQ. The DNA for the CDR3 is TGCGCCAGCAGCCGGACATCCCTAGCGGGGGGGCAGAGCGAGCAGTACTTC. Protein: CASSRTSLAGGQSEQYF.

This clonotype has ten or more counts. The chain couples TRBV30 to TRBJ1-4; 9 bases agree with TRBD1. V trimming: 5 bases; J trimming: 7 bases; junction bases outside the gene matches: 8. The CDR3 is 14 amino acids. CDR1 is GTSNPN, CDR2 SVGIG, per germline (reference sequence). As DNA, the CDR3 is TGTGCCTGGGCCCCCGGGACAGGGCTTGAAAAACTGTTTTTT. Its protein product is CAWAPGTGLEKLFF.